Shown below are 17 T cell receptor beta chains from a single sample sequenced in a study of technical replicates of blood from a few donors. Produced via immunoSEQ multiplex PCR; TCRdb's table is partial and in-frame only. The profile shows 75,000 to 85,000 clones, 75% to 85% of them singletons. The specimen sequenced was PBMCs. All receptors come from a human donor in good health. Some clones in this sample may be carry-over from other donors' samples.

V gene TRBV30 combines with J gene TRBJ2-5, with 13 bases fitting TRBD2. There are 17 residues in the CDR3. CDR1 is GTSNPN, CDR2 SVGIG, per germline (reference sequence). Trimming cost V 1 base and J 5 bases; bases outside gene matches: 10. CDR3 amino acids: CAWSGRTSGRAYETQYF. The CDR3 DNA sequence: TGTGCCTGGAGTGGGAGAACTAGCGGGAGGGCCTATGAGACCCAGTACTTC.

The chain recombines TRBV18 with TRBJ2-2, with 7 nucleotides matching TRBD2. CDR1 is KGHSH and CDR2 is LQKENI in the germline V gene. Losses at the gene ends were 1 base for V and 5 bases for J; bases not matched to a gene: 1. The CDR3 extends over 14 amino acids. DNA for the CDR3: TGTGCCAGCTCACCACGGGAGGGGACCGGGGAGCTGTTTTTT. It codes for CASSPREGTGELFF.

The genes are TRBV6-1 and TRBJ2-1; 11 positions agree with TRBD2. The germline V gene has CDR1 MNHNS and CDR2 SASEGT. The junction had 13 bases not matched to a gene; V was cut back by 4 bases and J by 5 bases. The CDR3 runs to 18 residues. This CDR3 reads CASSGLSGRAYSDNEQFF. CDR3 nucleotide sequence: TGTGCCAGCAGTGGCCTTAGCGGGAGGGCGTATAGCGACAATGAGCAGTTCTTC.

This chain connects TRBV7-9 to TRBJ1-3; no firm D call. The CDR3 has 15 residues. Trimming left V 1 base short and J 0 bases short, with 7 bases between. In germline, CDR1 is SEHNR, CDR2 FQNEAQ (reference sequence). CDR3 in amino acids: CASSLVQNSGNTIYF. CDR3 in DNA: TGTGCCAGCAGCTTAGTACAGAACTCTGGAAACACCATATATTTT.

This rearrangement joins TRBV21-1 to TRBJ2-6; TRBD1, the table's D call, was not compared with the DNA. TRBV21-1 is reported as a pseudogene. This CDR3 has 19 residues. CDR3 DNA: TGTGCCAGCAGCAGGGATTGTCAGGGACAGTCCTCTGGGGCCAACGTCCTGACTTTC. Protein product: CASSRDCQGQSSGANVLTF.

The chain carries TRBV15 and TRBJ2-3; no definite D call. This CDR3 comprises 14 residues. Trimming removed 0 bases at V and 8 bases at J, with 12 bases between. Germline CDR1 and CDR2: LNHNV and YYDKDF (reference sequence). In DNA, the CDR3 is TGTGCCACCAGCAGAGATCTCGGGTTCGGTACGCAGTATTTT. Translated, it gives CATSRDLGFGTQYF.

The chain is built from TRBV5-6 and TRBJ1-2, with 10 bases lining up with TRBD1. V dropped 2 bases and J dropped 8; count of bases not matched to a gene: 6. This CDR3 has 14 residues. Germline V gene sequence: CDR1 SGHDT, CDR2 YYEEEE. The CDR3 nucleotides read TGTGCCAGCAGCTTTGGACGACAGGGGGCGGGCTACACCTTC. Protein: CASSFGRQGAGYTF.

The chain has TRBV6-5 and TRBJ2-7, with 11 bases fitting TRBD2. After removal of 10 bases from V and 4 bases from J, the junction contained 3 bases not matched to a gene. This CDR3 is 12 amino acids long. Germline assignment: CDR1 MNHEY and CDR2 SVGAGI. Written as DNA, the CDR3 is TGTGCCACGTCTAGCGGGAGGTACGAGCAGTACTTC. Translated, it gives CATSSGRYEQYF.

The rearrangement uses TRBV4-1 and TRBJ2-6; D remains unclear. Germline V CDR1 and CDR2: MGHRA, YSYEKL. With 6 bases removed from V and 4 bases from J, the gap between germline ends came to 7 bases. The CDR3 is 13 residues long. In DNA form, the CDR3 reads TGCGCCAGCAGAGGAGCCGGGGCCAACGTCCTGACTTTC. This encodes CASRGAGANVLTF.

CDR3 coding DNA: TGTGCCAGCAGTCCGCAACGGGACAGCTATGGCTACACCTTC. This codes for CASSPQRDSYGYTF. J is TRBJ1-2 and V is TRBV27; 7 nucleotides align to TRBD1. Germline CDR1 and CDR2: MNHEY and SMNVEV (reference sequence). The CDR3 is made up of 14 amino acids. V lost 5 bases and J lost 4; bases outside the gene matches: 7.

The V gene is TRBV30, the J gene TRBJ2-1; 8 bases match TRBD2. V lost 1 base and J lost 3; bases outside the gene matches: 8. There are 16 residues in the CDR3. The germline V gene encodes CDR1 GTSNPN and CDR2 SVGIG (reference sequence). For the CDR3, the DNA is TGTGCCTGGAGTGAGGCTAGCGGGTCCTACTACAATGAGCAGTTCTTC. Translation gives CAWSEASGSYYNEQFF.

A few counts support this clone. The chain links TRBV4-1 to TRBJ1-1, with unresolved D. The V end was cut by 1 base, the J end by 3 bases, with 15 bases between. From germline, CDR1 is MGHRA and CDR2 YSYEKL. This CDR3 comprises 16 residues. CDR3 nucleotides: TGCGCCAGCAGCCAAGGCTTGAGCCCCCGGGACACTGAAGCTTTCTTT. Amino acids: CASSQGLSPRDTEAFF.

The gene calls are TRBV30 and TRBJ1-1; no reliable D call. CDR3 length: 12 residues. CDR1 GTSNPN and CDR2 SVGIG come from the germline V gene (reference sequence). V was pared by 0 bases and J by 4 bases, with 6 bases between. CDR3 bases: TGTGCCTGGAGTGTACTCTGCACTGAAGCTTTCTTT. Amino acids: CAWSVLCTEAFF.

The chain couples TRBV6-5 to TRBJ2-7, with 8 bases identical to TRBD2. Trimming at V came to 4 bases and at J to 2 bases, leaving 7 bases not matched to a gene. Per the germline V gene, CDR1 is MNHEY and CDR2 is SVGAGI. The length of the CDR3 is 15 residues. In DNA, the CDR3 is TGTGCCAGCAGTTTCGGAGGACTAGCACCCTACGAGCAGTACTTC. Its protein product is CASSFGGLAPYEQYF.

This clone was seen only once. The chain combines TRBV5-1 with TRBJ1-1; TRBD1 might be the D (6 bases). The CDR3 is 15 amino acids. Looked up from germline, CDR1 is SGHRS and CDR2 is YFSETQ. V lost 4 bases and J lost 6, with 19 bases in between. The CDR3 reads CASSGGGAGVAEAFF. In nucleotides, the CDR3 is TGCGCCAGCAGCGGTGGGGGGGCGGGGGTTGCTGAAGCTTTCTTT.

V is TRBV2 and J is TRBJ1-4; D remains ambiguous. The CDR3 covers 14 residues. Trimming pared 7 bases from V and 0 bases from J, leaving 9 bases between. The germline V gene encodes CDR1 SNHLY and CDR2 FYNNEI. The CDR3 sequence is CASTLIATNEKLFF. As DNA, the CDR3 is TGTGCCAGCACGCTAATTGCAACTAATGAAAAACTGTTTTTT.

Concerning this clone: A junction end diverges from the germline sequence, so it may reflect a read error. The chain is built from TRBV2 and TRBJ2-1; the match to TRBD2 covers 8 bases. CDR1 and CDR2 (germline): SNHLY, FYNNEI. This CDR3 comprises 15 residues. In nucleotides, the CDR3 is TGTGCCAGCAGTAAAGCGGGAGCCCCCTACAATGAGCAGTTCTTC. This codes for CASSKAGAPYNEQFF. Based on the CDR3 plus reference TRBV2 and TRBJ2-1, the full variable domain is EPEVTQTPSHQVTQMGQEVILRCVPISNHLYFYWYRQILGQKVEFLVSFYNNEISEKSEIFDDQFSVERPDGSNFTLKIRSTKLEDSAMYFCASSKAGAPYNEQFFGPGTRLTVL.